This T cell receptor beta chain was identified during a study of blood T cell repertoires in COVID-19. At the level of the study: PBMCs, B-cell-depleted T cells, or T cells were the source of the cDNA or gDNA that made up the material.

Per the original methods: Reference gene primer amplification gave nucleated cell count estimates. Generated by immunoSEQ multiplex PCR, the TCRdb table keeps only in-frame clones and is missing some. V and J calls and clone size follow that table, whereas D and trimming were derived from the DNA. Here the sample spans approximately 250,000 clones, under 90% being singletons. CDR3 length: 16 residues. CDR1 is MDHEN and CDR2 is SYDVKM in the germline V gene. The J segment lost 2 bases and the V segment lost 5 bases, leaving 11 bases of the junction unmatched. Assignments of participants to cohorts depended upon their own reported clinical history.

This chain uses TRBV28 with TRBJ2-5, with 7 nucleotides matching TRBD1. The sequence derives from a man in his thirties or forties with acute COVID-19. Input material: PBMCs or T cells enriched from blood (not recorded which). The CDR3 coding sequence is TGTGCCAGCAGTATTCAGGGGGTAGGTGGACAAGAGACCCAGTACTTC. Translation gives CASSIQGVGGQETQYF.